Following are 16 T cell receptor beta chains from one sample sequenced in a study of T cell repertoires in cytomegalovirus infection. TCRdb recomputed calls from the reads with MiXCR, one row per CDR3 protein. The profile shows 830,000 or so distinct CDR3 sequences, about 31% of them singletons. For these receptors, no antigen is known. The material sequenced was cultured CD8+ T cells from PBMCs, taken from culture after CMV antigen stimulation. These receptors all stem from a human donor in good health (CMV status not recorded). Some clones in this sample may be carry-over from other donors' samples.

A few counts support this clonotype. The chain combines TRBV5-5 with TRBJ2-1; D tentatively fits TRBD1 or TRBD2 (5 bases each). Germline V lookup: CDR1 SGHKS, CDR2 YYEKEE (reference sequence). The CDR3 totals 12 residues. V was pared by 8 bases and J by 9 bases, with 15 bases between. DNA for the CDR3: TGTGCCAGTCTCACGGGGCGTGCTGAGCAGTTCTTC. Its translation is CASLTGRAEQFF. Drawing the rest from reference TRBV5-5 and TRBJ2-1, the complete variable domain is DAGVTQSPTHLIKTRGQQVTLRCSPISGHKSVSWYQQVLGQGPQFIFQYYEKEERGRGNFPDRFSARQFPNYSSELNVNALLLGDSALYLCASLTGRAEQFFGPGTRLTVL.

The chain links TRBV4-1 to TRBJ1-1; weak D call: TRBD1 (5 bases). Trimming pared 0 bases from V and 5 bases from J, leaving 19 bases between. The CDR3 is 17 amino acids. Germline V gives CDR1 MGHRA, CDR2 YSYEKL. CDR3 in amino acids: CASSQDLVRGARTEAFF. The CDR3 DNA sequence: TGCGCCAGCAGCCAAGATCTTGTGAGGGGAGCTAGGACTGAAGCTTTCTTT.

This clonotype was seen a single time. For the CDR3, the DNA is TGCGCCAGCAGCTGGGCAGAGGGAAACCAAGAGACCCAGTACTTC. It is translated as CASSWAEGNQETQYF. This chain uses TRBV5-1 with TRBJ2-5, with D possibly matching TRBD2 (5 bases). Deletions cut 3 bases from V and 0 bases from J, with 12 bases between. Looked up from germline, CDR1 is SGHRS and CDR2 is YFSETQ. The CDR3 has 15 residues.

This clonotype was seen only once. The DNA for the CDR3 is TGTGCCAGCAGCCGGCCGGGATCGCGATCCTATGGCTACACCTTC. Translation: CASSRPGSRSYGYTF. The chain employs TRBV4-2 and TRBJ1-2; D gene uncertain. There are 15 residues in the CDR3. Germline CDR1 LGHNA, CDR2 YNFKEQ. The ends were cut back, 4 bases at V and 4 bases at J, with 16 bases in the middle.

As regards this clonotype: A much larger clonotype is one base distant, so this may be a read error. The chain carries TRBV7-2 and TRBJ2-3; D gene ambiguous. CDR3 length: 15 residues. Between the trimmed V and J ends, which lost 4 bases and 0 bases, there was a span of 11 bases. Looked up from germline, CDR1 is SGHTA and CDR2 is FQGNSA. CDR3 protein: CTSSSPEHSTDTQYF. The DNA for the CDR3 is TGTACCAGCAGCTCACCCGAACATAGCACAGATACGCAGTATTTT.

This clonotype showed up just a few times. This rearrangement joins TRBV7-9 to TRBJ1-5; tentatively, D is TRBD1 (5 bases). The CDR3 length is 18 residues. Germline V gives CDR1 SEHNR, CDR2 FQNEAQ (reference sequence). The V end was cut by 0 bases, the J end by 2 bases, with 17 bases between. The CDR3 sequence: CASSLARQGRYGNQPQHF. The CDR3 coding sequence is TGTGCCAGCAGCTTAGCTCGTCAGGGCCGGTATGGCAATCAGCCCCAGCATTTT.

Only a few counts were recorded for this clonotype. The CDR3 bases are TGCGCCAGCACCGGACAGGGCTATGGCTACACCTTC. This translates into CASTGQGYGYTF. This chain uses TRBV5-1 with TRBJ1-2; 8 bases line up with TRBD1. V shed 6 bases and J 4 bases; nucleotides not matched to a gene: 2. This CDR3 is built from 12 residues. Germline V lookup: CDR1 SGHRS, CDR2 YFSETQ. Full variable domain (outside the CDR3, taken from reference TRBV5-1 and TRBJ1-2): KAGVTQTPRYLIKTRGQQVTLSCSPISGHRSVSWYQQTPGQGLQFLFEYFSETQRNKGNFPGRFSGRQFSNSRSEMNVSTLELGDSALYLCASTGQGYGYTFGSGTRLTVV.

The chain is built from TRBV5-1 and TRBJ1-1; D gene uncertain. The CDR3 sequence is 12 residues long. Trimming took 3 bases from V and 3 from J, leaving 6 bases between them. CDR1 SGHRS and CDR2 YFSETQ come from the germline V gene. The CDR3 is CASSSLDTEAFF. The CDR3 region has the DNA TGCGCCAGCAGCTCCTTAGACACTGAAGCTTTCTTT.

The gene calls are TRBV7-2 and TRBJ2-7; TRBD1 might be the D (6 bases). In germline, CDR1 is SGHTA, CDR2 FQGNSA. Trimming left V 5 bases short and J 3 bases short, with 11 bases between. The CDR3 is 13 amino acids. The CDR3, as DNA: TGTGCCAGCAGCGTCGGCAGGGGCTACGAGCAGTACGTC. Protein: CASSVGRGYEQYV.

This clonotype appeared a few times. This chain joins TRBV6-6 and TRBJ1-1; tentative D call: TRBD1 (6 bases). This CDR3 contains 13 residues. Between the trimmed V and J ends, which lost 9 bases and 1 base, there was a span of 12 bases. Germline V gives CDR1 MNHNY, CDR2 SVGAGI (reference sequence). Here the CDR3 reads CASNGTPNTEAFF. Written as DNA, the CDR3 is TGTGCCAGTAACGGGACACCGAACACTGAAGCTTTCTTT.

At least ten counts were recorded for this clonotype. The chain's CDR3 is CASSLSLDRGLRDEKLFF. The CDR3 DNA follows: TGTGCCAGCAGTTTATCTTTGGACAGGGGGCTACGAGATGAAAAACTGTTTTTT. The chain uses TRBV28 and TRBJ1-4; 11 nucleotides align to TRBD1. V was clipped by 1 base and J by 6 bases; unmatched bases: 10. Per germline, CDR1 MDHEN and CDR2 SYDVKM. This CDR3 has 18 amino acids.

This chain links TRBV7-2 with TRBJ2-7, with no clear D. Germline assignment: CDR1 SGHTA and CDR2 FQGNSA. The CDR3 is 15 amino acids. V lost 0 bases and J lost 3, with 12 bases in between. CDR3 DNA sequence: TGTGCCAGCAGCTTAGCGCAAAGAATAGACTACGAGCAGTACGTC. It yields the protein CASSLAQRIDYEQYV.

This clonotype was seen at least ten times. V and J are TRBV7-6 and TRBJ2-2; tentatively, D is TRBD1 (6 bases). The CDR3 covers 13 residues. Deletions cut 5 bases from V and 5 bases from J, with 9 bases between. CDR1 SGHVS and CDR2 FNYEAQ come from the germline V gene. The CDR3 spells CASSATGTGELFF. CDR3 DNA sequence: TGTGCCAGCAGCGCTACAGGGACCGGGGAGCTGTTTTTT. The complete variable domain, with remaining parts taken from reference TRBV7-6 and TRBJ2-2, reads GAGVSQSPRYKVTKRGQDVALRCDPISGHVSLYWYRQALGQGPEFLTYFNYEAQQDKSGLPNDRFSAERPEGSISTLTIQRTEQRDSAMYRCASSATGTGELFFGEGSRLTVL.

This clonotype showed up just a few times. This rearrangement joins TRBV7-6 to TRBJ2-3; 7 nucleotides align to TRBD2. V trimming: 2 bases; J trimming: 4 bases; junction bases outside the gene matches: 6. The germline V gene encodes CDR1 SGHVS and CDR2 FNYEAQ. There are 15 residues in the CDR3. CDR3 residues: CASSLRGGRADTQYF. The CDR3 nucleotides read TGTGCCAGCAGCTTACGCGGGGGTAGGGCAGATACGCAGTATTTT.

The V gene is TRBV19, the J gene TRBJ2-7; possible D gene TRBD2, 5 bases. The V and J ends lost 6 bases and 3 bases respectively, with 9 bases between them. The CDR3 has 12 amino acids. Germline lookup yields CDR1 LNHDA and CDR2 SQIVND (reference sequence). CDR3 residues: CASRSGIYEQYF. The CDR3 bases are TGTGCCAGTAGGTCGGGAATCTACGAGCAGTACTTC.

The table lists this clonotype with a few counts. The chain uses TRBV7-9 and TRBJ2-6, with 7 bases aligning to TRBD1. V lost 6 bases to trimming and J lost 3 bases; unmatched junction nucleotides: 14. This CDR3 is built from 18 residues. In germline, CDR1 is SEHNR, CDR2 FQNEAQ (reference sequence). The CDR3: CASRPRQGTLGGANVLTF. CDR3 DNA sequence: TGTGCCAGCAGACCCCGACAGGGCACTCTGGGTGGGGCCAACGTCCTGACTTTC. The whole variable domain, remainder taken from reference TRBV7-9 and TRBJ2-6, is DTGVSQNPRHKITKRGQNVTFRCDPISEHNRLYWYRQTLGQGPEFLTYFQNEAQLEKSRLLSDRFSAERPKGSFSTLEIQRTEQGDSAMYLCASRPRQGTLGGANVLTFGAGSRLTVL.